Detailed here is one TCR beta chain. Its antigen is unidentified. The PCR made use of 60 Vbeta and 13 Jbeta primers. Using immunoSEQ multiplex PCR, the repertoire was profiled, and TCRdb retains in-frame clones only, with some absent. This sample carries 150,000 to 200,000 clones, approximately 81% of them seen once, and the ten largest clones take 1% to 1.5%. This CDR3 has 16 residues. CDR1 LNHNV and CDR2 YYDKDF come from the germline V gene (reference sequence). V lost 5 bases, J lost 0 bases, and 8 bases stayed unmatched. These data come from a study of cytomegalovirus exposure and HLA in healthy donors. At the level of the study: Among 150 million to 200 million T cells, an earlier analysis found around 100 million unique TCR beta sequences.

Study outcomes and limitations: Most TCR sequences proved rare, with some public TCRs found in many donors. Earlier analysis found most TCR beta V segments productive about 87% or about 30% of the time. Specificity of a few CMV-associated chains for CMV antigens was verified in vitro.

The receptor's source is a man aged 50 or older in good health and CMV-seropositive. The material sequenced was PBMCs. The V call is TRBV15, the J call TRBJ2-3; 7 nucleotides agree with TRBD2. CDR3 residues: CATSLGSGTSTDTQYF. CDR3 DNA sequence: TGTGCCACCAGCCTTGGGAGCGGGACCAGCACAGATACGCAGTATTTT.